These 8 T cell receptor beta chains were sequenced from one sample in a study of cytotoxic CD8 clonotypes in ibrutinib-treated CLL. Here immunoSEQ multiplex PCR was the method, and the copy in TCRdb shows in-frame clones only, minus some. The repertoire holds 50,000 or so clones, around four fifths seen once, with about a fifth in the top ten. The sample was PBMCs, taken after 24 months of ibrutinib treatment. The receptors stem from a human donor with chronic lymphocytic leukemia.

This chain connects TRBV5-1 to TRBJ2-5, with 8 positions matching TRBD2. The CDR3 sequence is 15 residues long. V shed 0 bases, J shed 5 bases, and the junction held 6 bases outside the gene matches. The germline V gene has CDR1 SGHRS and CDR2 YFSETQ. CDR3 DNA: TGCGCCAGCAGCTTGGGAGCGGGAGAGGGGGAGACCCAGTACTTC. Amino acids: CASSLGAGEGETQYF.

The V gene is TRBV5-6, the J gene TRBJ1-4, with D perhaps TRBD1 (5 bases). The V gene lost 4 bases and the J gene lost 4 bases, with 14 bases spanning the gap. Germline CDR1 SGHDT, CDR2 YYEEEE. This CDR3 spans 15 amino acids. The chain's CDR3 is CASSLNGALNEKLFF. The CDR3 bases are TGTGCCAGCAGCCTCAACGGGGCCCTTAATGAAAAACTGTTTTTT.

This clone was detected only a few times. This chain joins TRBV6-1 and TRBJ2-7; TRBD2 aligns across 9 bases. CDR1 and CDR2 (germline): MNHNS, SASEGT. The ends lost 5 bases at V and 0 bases at J; junction bases unmatched: 5. This CDR3 has 15 residues. The CDR3 protein is CASSSSGTSSYEQYF. The CDR3 DNA reads as TGTGCCAGCAGTTCTAGCGGGACCAGCTCCTACGAGCAGTACTTC.

This clone was seen only a few times. The rearrangement joins TRBV2 to TRBJ2-2; 11 bases agree with TRBD1. The CDR3 length is 14 residues. Germline V lookup: CDR1 SNHLY, CDR2 FYNNEI. J lost 4 bases, V lost 7 bases, and 2 bases had no gene match. The CDR3, as DNA: TGTGCCAGCATGGGACAGGGGGTCACCGGGGAGCTGTTTTTT. This codes for CASMGQGVTGELFF.

The chain has TRBV5-6 and TRBJ2-1, with 7 positions matching TRBD2. After removal of 1 base from V and 3 bases from J, the junction contained 1 base not matched to a gene. This CDR3 region has 14 residues. Germline V gene sequence: CDR1 SGHDT, CDR2 YYEEEE. The CDR3 coding sequence is TGTGCCAGCAGCTTGCCTAGCGGCTACAATGAGCAGTTCTTC. Residues: CASSLPSGYNEQFF.

The chain combines TRBV9 with TRBJ1-1, with D perhaps matching TRBD1 (6 bases). There are 13 residues in the CDR3. V was clipped by 4 bases and J by 5 bases, with 12 bases between them. Germline V gives CDR1 SGDLS, CDR2 YYNGEE. The CDR3: CASSPHRGTEAFF. Written as DNA, the CDR3 is TGTGCCAGCAGCCCTCATAGGGGGACTGAAGCTTTCTTT.

V is TRBV6-1 and J is TRBJ2-1; tentative D call: TRBD2 (7 bases). V lost 9 bases, J lost 3 bases, and 18 bases lay in between. Germline CDR1 and CDR2: MNHNS and SASEGT. This CDR3 spans 15 amino acids. The CDR3 DNA sequence: TGTGCCAGTGGGGGGGCGGGCGGCGGCTACAATGAGCAGTTCTTC. Translating gives CASGGAGGGYNEQFF.

The rearrangement joins TRBV7-2 to TRBJ1-1; 8 bases fit TRBD1. Germline V gene lookup returns CDR1 SGHTA and CDR2 FQGNSA. The CDR3 totals 14 residues. With 1 base clipped from V and 6 bases from J, the junction kept 4 bases outside the gene matches. In DNA form, the CDR3 reads TGTGCCAGCAGCTTAGACAGGGGGTACGCTGAAGCTTTCTTT. Its translation: CASSLDRGYAEAFF.